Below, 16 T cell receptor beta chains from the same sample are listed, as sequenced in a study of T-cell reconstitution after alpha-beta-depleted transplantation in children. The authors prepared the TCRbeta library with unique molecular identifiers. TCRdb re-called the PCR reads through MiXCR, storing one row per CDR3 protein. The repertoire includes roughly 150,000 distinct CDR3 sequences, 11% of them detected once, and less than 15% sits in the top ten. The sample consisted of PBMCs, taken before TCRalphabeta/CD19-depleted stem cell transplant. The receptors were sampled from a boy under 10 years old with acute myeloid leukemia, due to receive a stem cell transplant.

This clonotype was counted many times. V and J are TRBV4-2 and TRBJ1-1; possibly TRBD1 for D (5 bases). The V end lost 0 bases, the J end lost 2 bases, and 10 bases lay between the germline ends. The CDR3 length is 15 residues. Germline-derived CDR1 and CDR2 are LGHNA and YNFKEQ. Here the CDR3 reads CASSQERTTNTEAFF. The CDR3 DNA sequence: TGTGCCAGCAGCCAAGAGAGGACAACTAACACTGAAGCTTTCTTT.

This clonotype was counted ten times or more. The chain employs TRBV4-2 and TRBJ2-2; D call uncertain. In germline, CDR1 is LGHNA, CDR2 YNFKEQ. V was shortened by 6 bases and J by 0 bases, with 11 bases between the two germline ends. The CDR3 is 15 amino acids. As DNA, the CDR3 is TGTGCCAGCAGGGACGCCGGGTCGAACACCGGGGAGCTGTTTTTT. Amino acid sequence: CASRDAGSNTGELFF.

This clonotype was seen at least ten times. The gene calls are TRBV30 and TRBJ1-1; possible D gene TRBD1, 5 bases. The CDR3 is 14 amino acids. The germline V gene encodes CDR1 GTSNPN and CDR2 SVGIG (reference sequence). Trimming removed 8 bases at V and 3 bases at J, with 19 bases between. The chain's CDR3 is CAAGRRVVDTEAFF. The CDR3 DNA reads TGTGCCGCGGGGCGGAGGGTTGTGGACACTGAAGCTTTCTTT.

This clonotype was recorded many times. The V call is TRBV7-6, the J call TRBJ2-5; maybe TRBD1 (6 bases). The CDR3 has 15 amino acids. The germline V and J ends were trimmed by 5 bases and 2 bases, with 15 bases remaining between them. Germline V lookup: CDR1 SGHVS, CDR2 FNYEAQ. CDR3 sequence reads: CASSPSWGTQETQYF. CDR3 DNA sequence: TGTGCCAGCAGCCCTTCGTGGGGGACACAAGAGACCCAGTACTTC.

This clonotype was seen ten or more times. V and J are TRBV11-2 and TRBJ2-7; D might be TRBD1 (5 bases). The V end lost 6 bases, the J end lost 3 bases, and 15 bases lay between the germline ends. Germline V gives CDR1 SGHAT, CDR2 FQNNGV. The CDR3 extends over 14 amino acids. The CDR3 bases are TGTGCCAGCAGTCACGAGGCCAGGGTCTACGAGCAGTACTTC. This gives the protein CASSHEARVYEQYF. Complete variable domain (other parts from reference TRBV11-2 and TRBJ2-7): EAGVAQSPRYKIIEKRQSVAFWCNPISGHATLYWYQQILGQGPKLLIQFQNNGVVDDSQLPKDRFSAERLKGVDSTLKIQPAKLEDSAVYLCASSHEARVYEQYFGPGTRLTVT.

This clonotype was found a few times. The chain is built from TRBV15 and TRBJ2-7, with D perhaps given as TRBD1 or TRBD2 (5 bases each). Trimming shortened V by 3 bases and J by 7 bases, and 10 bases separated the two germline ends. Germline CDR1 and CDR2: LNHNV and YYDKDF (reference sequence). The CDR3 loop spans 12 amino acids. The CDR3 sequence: CATSSTGREQYF. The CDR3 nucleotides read TGTGCCACCAGCAGTACGGGGCGGGAGCAGTACTTC. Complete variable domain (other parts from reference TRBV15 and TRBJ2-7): DAMVIQNPRYQVTQFGKPVTLSCSQTLNHNVMYWYQQKSSQAPKLLFHYYDKDFNNEADTPDNFQSRRPNTSFCFLDIRSPGLGDTAMYLCATSSTGREQYFGPGTRLTVT.

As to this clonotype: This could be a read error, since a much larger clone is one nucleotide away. CDR3 nucleotide sequence: TGTTCCAGCAGCTATGGGACTAGCGGGAGGGCGGAGACCCAGTACTTC. Translating gives CSSSYGTSGRAETQYF. The J gene is TRBJ2-5, the V gene TRBV7-2; 16 bases match TRBD2. CDR3 size: 16 residues. The V gene's germline CDR1 is SGHTA and CDR2 FQGNSA.

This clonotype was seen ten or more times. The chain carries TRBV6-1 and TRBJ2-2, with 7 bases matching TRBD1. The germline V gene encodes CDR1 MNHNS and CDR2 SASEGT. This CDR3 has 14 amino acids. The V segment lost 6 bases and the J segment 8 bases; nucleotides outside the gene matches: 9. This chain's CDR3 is CASRSIQGQGELFF. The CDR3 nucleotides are TGTGCCAGCAGATCAATACAGGGGCAGGGGGAGCTGTTTTTT.

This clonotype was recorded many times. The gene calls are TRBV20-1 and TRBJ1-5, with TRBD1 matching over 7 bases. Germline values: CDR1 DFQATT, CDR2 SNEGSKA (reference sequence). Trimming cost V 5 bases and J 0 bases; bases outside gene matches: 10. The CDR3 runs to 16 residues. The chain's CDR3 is CSASPTGQVSNQPQHF. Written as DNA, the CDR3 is TGCAGTGCTTCCCCAACAGGACAGGTTAGCAATCAGCCCCAGCATTTT.

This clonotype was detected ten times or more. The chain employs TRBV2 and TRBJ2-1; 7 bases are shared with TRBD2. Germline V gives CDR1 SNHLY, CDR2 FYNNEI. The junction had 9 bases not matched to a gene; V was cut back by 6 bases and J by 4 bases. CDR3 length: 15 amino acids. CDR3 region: CASSLSGGRYNEQFF. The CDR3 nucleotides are TGTGCCAGCAGCCTCTCGGGGGGACGGTACAATGAGCAGTTCTTC.

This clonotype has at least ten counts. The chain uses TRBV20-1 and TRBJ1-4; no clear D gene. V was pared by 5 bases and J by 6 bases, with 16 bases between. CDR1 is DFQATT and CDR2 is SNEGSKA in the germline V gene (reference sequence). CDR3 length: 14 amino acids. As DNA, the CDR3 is TGCAGTGCTCAACCGGGTGCTGGGGATGAAAAACTGTTTTTT. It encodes CSAQPGAGDEKLFF.

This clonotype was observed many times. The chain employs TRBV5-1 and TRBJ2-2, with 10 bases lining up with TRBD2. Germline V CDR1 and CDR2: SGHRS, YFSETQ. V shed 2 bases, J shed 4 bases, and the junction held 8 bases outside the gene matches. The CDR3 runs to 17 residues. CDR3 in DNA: TGCGCCAGCAGCTTTCAAGCGGGAGGGGGCACCACCGGGGAGCTGTTTTTT. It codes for CASSFQAGGGTTGELFF.

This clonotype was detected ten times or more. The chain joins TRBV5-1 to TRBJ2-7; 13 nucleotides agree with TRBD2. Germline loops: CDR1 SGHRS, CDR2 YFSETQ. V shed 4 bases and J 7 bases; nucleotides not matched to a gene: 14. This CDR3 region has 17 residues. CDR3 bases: TGCGCCAGCAGCCCCGGAGGACTAGCGGGAGACAACTGGGAGCAGTACTTC. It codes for CASSPGGLAGDNWEQYF.

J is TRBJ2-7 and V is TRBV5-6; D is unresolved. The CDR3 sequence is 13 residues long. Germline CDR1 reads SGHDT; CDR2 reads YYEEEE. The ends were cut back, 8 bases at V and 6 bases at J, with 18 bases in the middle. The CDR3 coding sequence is TGTGCCAGGAGCCCCGGGCCGGTTAGCGAGCAGTACGTC. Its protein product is CARSPGPVSEQYV.

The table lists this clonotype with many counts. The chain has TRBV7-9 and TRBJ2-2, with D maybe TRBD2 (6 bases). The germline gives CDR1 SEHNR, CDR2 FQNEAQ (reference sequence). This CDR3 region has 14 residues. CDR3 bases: TGTGCTACCCGGGGGACGACGAACACCGGGGAGCTGTTTTTT. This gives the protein CATRGTTNTGELFF. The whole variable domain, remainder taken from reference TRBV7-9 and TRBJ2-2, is DTGVSQNPRHKITKRGQNVTFRCDPISEHNRLYWYRQTLGQGPEFLTYFQNEAQLEKSRLLSDRFSAERPKGSFSTLEIQRTEQGDSAMYLCATRGTTNTGELFFGEGSRLTVL.

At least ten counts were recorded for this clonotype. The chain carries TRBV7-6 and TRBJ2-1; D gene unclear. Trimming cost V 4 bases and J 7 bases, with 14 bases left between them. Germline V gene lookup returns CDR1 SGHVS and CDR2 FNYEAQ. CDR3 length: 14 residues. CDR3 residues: CASSSPRSRNEQFF. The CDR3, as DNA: TGTGCCAGCAGCTCCCCCCGGAGCAGAAATGAGCAGTTCTTC.